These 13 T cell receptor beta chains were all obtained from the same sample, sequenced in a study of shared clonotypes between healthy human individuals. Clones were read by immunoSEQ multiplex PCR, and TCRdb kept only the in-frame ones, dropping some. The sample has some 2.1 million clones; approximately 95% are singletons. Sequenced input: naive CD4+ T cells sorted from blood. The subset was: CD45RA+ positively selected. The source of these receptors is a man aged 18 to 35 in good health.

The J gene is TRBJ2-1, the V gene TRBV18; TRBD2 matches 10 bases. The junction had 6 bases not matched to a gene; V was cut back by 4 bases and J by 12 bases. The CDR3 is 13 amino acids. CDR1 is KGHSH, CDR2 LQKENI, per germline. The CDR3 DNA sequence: TGTGCCAGCTCACGGCTAGCGGGAGCAGTGCAGTTCTTC. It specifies CASSRLAGAVQFF.

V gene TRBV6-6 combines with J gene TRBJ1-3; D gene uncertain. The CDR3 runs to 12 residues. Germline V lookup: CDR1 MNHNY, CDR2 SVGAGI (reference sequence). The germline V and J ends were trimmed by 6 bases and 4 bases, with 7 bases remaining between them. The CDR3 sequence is CASRYQGNTIYF. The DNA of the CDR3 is TGTGCCAGCAGATATCAAGGAAACACCATATATTTT.

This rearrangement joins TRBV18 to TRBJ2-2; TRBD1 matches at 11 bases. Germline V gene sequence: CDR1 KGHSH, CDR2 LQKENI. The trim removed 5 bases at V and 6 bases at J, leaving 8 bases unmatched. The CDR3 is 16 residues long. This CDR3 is CASSESPGQGAGELFF. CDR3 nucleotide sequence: TGTGCCAGCTCAGAATCACCGGGACAGGGGGCCGGGGAGCTGTTTTTT.

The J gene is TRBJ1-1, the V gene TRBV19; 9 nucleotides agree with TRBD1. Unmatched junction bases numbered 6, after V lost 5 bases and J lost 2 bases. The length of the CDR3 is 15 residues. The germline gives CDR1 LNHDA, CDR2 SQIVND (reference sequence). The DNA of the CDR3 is TGTGCCAGTAGTGGACGGGACAGGGTAAACACTGAAGCTTTCTTT. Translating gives CASSGRDRVNTEAFF.

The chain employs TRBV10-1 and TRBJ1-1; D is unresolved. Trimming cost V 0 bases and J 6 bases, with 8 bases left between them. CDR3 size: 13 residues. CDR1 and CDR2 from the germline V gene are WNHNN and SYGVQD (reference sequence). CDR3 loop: CASSESGKSEAFF. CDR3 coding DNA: TGCGCCAGCAGTGAGTCGGGAAAGTCTGAAGCTTTCTTT.

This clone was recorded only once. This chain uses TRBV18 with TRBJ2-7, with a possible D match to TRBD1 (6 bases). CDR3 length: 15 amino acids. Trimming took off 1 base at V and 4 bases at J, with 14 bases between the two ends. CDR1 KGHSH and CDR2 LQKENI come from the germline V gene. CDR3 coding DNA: TGTGCCAGCTCACCACATAAAACAGGGTTATACGAGCAGTACTTC. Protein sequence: CASSPHKTGLYEQYF.

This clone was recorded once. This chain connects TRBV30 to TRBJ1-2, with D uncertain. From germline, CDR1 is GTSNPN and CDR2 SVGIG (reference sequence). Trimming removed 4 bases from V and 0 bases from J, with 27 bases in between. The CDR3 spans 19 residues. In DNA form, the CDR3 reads TGTGCCTGGAATTTCCCCTTCGCCAGGTTGTCCCCTTCTAACTATGGCTACACCTTC. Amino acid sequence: CAWNFPFARLSPSNYGYTF.

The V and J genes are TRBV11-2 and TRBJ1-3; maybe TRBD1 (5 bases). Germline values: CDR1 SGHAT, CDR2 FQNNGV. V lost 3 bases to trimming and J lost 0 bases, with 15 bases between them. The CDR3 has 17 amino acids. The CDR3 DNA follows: TGTGCCAGCAGCTTGGGGGAACAGCTCTACTCTGGAAACACCATATATTTT. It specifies CASSLGEQLYSGNTIYF. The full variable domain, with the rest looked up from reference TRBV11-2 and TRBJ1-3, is EAGVAQSPRYKIIEKRQSVAFWCNPISGHATLYWYQQILGQGPKLLIQFQNNGVVDDSQLPKDRFSAERLKGVDSTLKIQPAKLEDSAVYLCASSLGEQLYSGNTIYFGEGSWLTVV.

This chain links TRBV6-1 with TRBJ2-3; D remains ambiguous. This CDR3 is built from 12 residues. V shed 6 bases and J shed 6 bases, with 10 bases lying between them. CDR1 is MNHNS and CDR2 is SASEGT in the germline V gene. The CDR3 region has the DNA TGTGCCAGCAGCCCCCTGGGGGATACGCAGTATTTT. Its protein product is CASSPLGDTQYF.

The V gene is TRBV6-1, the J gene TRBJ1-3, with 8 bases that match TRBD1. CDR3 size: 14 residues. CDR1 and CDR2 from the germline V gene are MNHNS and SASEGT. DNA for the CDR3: TGTGGCAGTCAGGGGGCCTTTTCTGGAAACACCATATATTTT. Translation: CGSQGAFSGNTIYF.

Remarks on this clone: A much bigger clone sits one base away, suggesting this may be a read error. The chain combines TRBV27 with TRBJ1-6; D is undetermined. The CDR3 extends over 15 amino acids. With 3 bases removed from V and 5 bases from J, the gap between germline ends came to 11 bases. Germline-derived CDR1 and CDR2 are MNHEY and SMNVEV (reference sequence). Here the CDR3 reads CASSFAEVDNSPLHF. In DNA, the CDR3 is TGTGCCAGCAGTTTTGCAGAGGTCGATAATTCACCCCTCCACTTT.

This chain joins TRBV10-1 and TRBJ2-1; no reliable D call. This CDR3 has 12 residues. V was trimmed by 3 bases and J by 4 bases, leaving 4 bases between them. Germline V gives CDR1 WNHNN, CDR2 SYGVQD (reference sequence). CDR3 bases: TGCGCCAGCAGTGATGGTTACAATGAGCAGTTCTTC. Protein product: CASSDGYNEQFF.

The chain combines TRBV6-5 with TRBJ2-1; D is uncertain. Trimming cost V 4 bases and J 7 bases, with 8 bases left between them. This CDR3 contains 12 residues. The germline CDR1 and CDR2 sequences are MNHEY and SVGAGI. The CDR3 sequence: CASSLGWNEQFF. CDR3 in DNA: TGTGCCAGCAGTTTAGGGTGGAATGAGCAGTTCTTC.